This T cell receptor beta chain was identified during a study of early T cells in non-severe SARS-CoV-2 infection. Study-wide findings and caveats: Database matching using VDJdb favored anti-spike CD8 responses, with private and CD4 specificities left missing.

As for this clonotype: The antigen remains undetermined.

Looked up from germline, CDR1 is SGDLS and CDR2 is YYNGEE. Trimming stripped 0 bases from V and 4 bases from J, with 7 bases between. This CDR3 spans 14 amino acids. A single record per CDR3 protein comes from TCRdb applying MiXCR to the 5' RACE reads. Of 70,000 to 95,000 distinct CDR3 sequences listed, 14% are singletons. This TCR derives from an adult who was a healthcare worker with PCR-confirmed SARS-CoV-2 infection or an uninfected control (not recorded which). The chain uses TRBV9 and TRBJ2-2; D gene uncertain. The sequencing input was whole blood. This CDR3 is CASSVATPTGELFF. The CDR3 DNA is TGTGCCAGCAGCGTAGCCACACCCACCGGGGAGCTGTTTTTT. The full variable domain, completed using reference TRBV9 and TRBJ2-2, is DSGVTQTPKHLITATGQRVTLRCSPRSGDLSVYWYQQSLDQGLQFLIQYYNGEERAKGNILERFSAQQFPDLHSELNLSSLELGDSALYFCASSVATPTGELFFGEGSRLTVL.